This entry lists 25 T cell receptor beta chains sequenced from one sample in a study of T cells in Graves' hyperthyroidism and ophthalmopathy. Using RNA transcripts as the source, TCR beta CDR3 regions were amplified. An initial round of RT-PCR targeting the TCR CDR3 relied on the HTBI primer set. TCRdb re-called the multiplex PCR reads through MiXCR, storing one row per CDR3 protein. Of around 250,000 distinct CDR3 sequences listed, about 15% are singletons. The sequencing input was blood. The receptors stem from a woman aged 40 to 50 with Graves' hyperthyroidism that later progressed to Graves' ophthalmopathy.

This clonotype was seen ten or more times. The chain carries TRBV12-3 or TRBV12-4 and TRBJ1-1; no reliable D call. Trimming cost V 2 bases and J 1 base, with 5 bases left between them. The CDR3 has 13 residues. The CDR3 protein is CASSLFGNTEAFF. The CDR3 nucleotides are TGTGCCAGCAGTTTATTTGGGAACACTGAAGCTTTCTTT.

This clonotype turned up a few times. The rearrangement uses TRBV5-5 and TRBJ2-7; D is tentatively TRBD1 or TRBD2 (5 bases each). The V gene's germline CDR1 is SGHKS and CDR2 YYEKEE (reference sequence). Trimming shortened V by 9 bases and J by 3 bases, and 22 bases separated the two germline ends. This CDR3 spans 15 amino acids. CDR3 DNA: TGTGCCAACACGGGGCGGAGCCAGGGAGTCTACGAGCAGTACTTC. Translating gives CANTGRSQGVYEQYF.

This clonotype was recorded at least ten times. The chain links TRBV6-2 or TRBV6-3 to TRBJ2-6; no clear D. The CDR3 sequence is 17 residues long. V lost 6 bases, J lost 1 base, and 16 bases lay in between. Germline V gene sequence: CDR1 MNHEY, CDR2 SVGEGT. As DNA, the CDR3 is TGTGCCAGCAGAAGCTCCGGGCCGCAATCTGGGGCCAACGTCCTGACTTTC. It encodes CASRSSGPQSGANVLTF.

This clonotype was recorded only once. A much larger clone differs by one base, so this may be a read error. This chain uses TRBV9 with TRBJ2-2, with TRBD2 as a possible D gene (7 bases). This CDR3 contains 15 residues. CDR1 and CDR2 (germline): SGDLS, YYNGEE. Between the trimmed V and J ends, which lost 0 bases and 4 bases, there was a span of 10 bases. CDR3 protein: CASSVEGGVTGELFF. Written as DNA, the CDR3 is TGTGCCAGCAGCGTAGAGGGGGGGGTCACCGGGGAGCTGTTTTTT.

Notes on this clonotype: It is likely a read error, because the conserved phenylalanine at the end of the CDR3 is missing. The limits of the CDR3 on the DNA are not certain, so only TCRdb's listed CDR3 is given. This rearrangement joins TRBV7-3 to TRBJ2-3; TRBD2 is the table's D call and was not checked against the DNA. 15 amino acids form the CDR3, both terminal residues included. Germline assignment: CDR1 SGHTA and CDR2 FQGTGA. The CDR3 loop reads CASTLGGLVTDTHYI.

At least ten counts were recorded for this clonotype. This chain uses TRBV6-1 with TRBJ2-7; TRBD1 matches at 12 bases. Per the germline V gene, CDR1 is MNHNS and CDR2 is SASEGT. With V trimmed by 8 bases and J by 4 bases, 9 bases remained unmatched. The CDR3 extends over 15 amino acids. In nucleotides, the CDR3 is TGTGCCAGCCATAACTGGGGACAGGGGGCTTACGAGCAGTACTTC. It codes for CASHNWGQGAYEQYF.

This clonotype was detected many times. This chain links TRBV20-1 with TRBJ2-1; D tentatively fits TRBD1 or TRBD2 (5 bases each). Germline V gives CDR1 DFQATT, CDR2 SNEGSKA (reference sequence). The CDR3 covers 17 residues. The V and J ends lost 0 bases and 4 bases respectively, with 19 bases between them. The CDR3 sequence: CSAREAIRVGAYNEQFF. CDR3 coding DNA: TGCAGTGCTAGAGAGGCAATCCGGGTCGGGGCTTACAATGAGCAGTTCTTC.

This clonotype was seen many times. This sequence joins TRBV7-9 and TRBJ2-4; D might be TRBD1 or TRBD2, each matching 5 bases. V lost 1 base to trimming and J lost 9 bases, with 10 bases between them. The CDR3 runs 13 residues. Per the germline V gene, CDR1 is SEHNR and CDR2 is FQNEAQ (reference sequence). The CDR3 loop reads CASSLVGVGIQYF. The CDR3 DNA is TGTGCCAGCAGCTTAGTGGGGGTCGGCATTCAGTACTTC.

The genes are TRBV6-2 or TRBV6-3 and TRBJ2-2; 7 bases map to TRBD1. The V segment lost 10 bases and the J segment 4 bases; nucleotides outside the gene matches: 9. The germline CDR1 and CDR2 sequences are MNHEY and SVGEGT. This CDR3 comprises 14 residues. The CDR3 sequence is CAIRGTPTTGELFF. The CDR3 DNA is TGTGCCATCAGGGGGACACCTACCACCGGGGAGCTGTTTTTT.

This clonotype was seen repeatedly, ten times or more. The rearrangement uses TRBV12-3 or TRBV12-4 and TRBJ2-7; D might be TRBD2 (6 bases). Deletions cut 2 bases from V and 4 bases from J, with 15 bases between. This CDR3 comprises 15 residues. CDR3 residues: CASSLMAGPMYEQYF. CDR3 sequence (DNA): TGTGCCAGCAGTTTAATGGCGGGGCCTATGTACGAGCAGTACTTC.

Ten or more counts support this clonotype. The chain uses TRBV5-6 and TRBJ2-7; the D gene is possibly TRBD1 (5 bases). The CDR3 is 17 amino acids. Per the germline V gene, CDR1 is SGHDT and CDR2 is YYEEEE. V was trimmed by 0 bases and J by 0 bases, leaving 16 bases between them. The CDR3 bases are TGTGCCAGCAGCTTGGATTGGGGCCACAAAACCTCCTACGAGCAGTACTTC. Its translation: CASSLDWGHKTSYEQYF.

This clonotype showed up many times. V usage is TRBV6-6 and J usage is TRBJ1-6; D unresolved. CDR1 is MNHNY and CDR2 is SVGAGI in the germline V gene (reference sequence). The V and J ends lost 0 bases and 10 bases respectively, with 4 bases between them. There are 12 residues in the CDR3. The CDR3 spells CASSYSGSPLHF. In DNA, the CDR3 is TGTGCCAGCAGTTACTCTGGATCACCCCTCCACTTT.

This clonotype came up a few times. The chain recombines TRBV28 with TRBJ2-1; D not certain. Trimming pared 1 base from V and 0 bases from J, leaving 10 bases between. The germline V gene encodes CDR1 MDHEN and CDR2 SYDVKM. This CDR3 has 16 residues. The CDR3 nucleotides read TGTGCCAGCAGTTTATATGGGTCGAGCTCCTACAATGAGCAGTTCTTC. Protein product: CASSLYGSSSYNEQFF.

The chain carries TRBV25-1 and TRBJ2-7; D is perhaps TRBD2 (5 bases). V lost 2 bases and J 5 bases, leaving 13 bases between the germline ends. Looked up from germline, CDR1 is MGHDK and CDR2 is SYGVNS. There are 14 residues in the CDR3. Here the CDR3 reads CASSETGSGNEQYF. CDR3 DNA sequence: TGTGCCAGCAGTGAAACGGGGTCAGGAAACGAGCAGTACTTC.

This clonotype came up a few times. The chain's CDR3 is CASSLAGGQLSGSRAGELFF. In nucleotides, the CDR3 is TGTGCCAGCAGTTTAGCAGGGGGACAGTTGAGCGGGAGTAGGGCCGGGGAGCTGTTTTTT. This chain uses TRBV28 with TRBJ2-2; D possibly corresponds to TRBD2 (8 bases). The CDR3 is 20 residues long. Germline V CDR1 and CDR2: MDHEN, SYDVKM. The ends were cut back, 2 bases at V and 6 bases at J, with 28 bases in the middle.

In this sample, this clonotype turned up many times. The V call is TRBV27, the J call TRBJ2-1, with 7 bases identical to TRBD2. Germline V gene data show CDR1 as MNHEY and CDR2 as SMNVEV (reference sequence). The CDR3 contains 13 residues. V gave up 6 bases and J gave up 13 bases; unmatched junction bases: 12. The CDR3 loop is CASSSPHGLEQFF. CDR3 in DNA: TGTGCCAGCAGCTCCCCTCATGGACTAGAACAGTTCTTC.

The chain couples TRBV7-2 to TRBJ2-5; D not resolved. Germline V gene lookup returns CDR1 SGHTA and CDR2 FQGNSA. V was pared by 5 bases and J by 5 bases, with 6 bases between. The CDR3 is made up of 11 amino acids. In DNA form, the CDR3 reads TGTGCCAGCAGCCGTCGGGAGACCCAGTACTTC. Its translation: CASSRRETQYF. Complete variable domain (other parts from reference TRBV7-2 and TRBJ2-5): GAGVSQSPSNKVTEKGKDVELRCDPISGHTALYWYRQSLGQGLEFLIYFQGNSAPDKSGLPSDRFSAERTGGSVSTLTIQRTQQEDSAVYLCASSRRETQYFGPGTRLLVL.

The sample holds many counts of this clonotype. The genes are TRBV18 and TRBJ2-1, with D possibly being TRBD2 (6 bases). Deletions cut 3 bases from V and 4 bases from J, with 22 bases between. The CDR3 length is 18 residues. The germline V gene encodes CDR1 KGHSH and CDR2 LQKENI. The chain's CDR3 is CASSPGIQAGYSYNEQFF. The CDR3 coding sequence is TGTGCCAGCTCACCTGGCATACAGGCGGGATATAGTTACAATGAGCAGTTCTTC.

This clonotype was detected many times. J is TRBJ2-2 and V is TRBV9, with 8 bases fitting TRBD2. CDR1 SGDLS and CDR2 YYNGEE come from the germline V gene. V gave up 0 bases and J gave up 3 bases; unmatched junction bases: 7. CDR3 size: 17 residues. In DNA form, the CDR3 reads TGTGCCAGCAGCGTAGAACCGGGAGGGGCGGACACCGGGGAGCTGTTTTTT. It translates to CASSVEPGGADTGELFF.

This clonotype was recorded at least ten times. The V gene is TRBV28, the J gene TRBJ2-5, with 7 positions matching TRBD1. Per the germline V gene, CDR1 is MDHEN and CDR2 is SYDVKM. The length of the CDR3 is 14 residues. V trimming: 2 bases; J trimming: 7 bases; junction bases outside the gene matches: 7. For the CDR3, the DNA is TGTGCCAGCAGTTTAGGACAGGCCCCGGGGACCCAGTACTTC. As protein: CASSLGQAPGTQYF.

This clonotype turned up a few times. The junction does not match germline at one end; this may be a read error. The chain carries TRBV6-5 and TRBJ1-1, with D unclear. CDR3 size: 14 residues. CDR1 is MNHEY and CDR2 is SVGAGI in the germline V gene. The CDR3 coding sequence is TGTGCCAGCAGTTACTTCTCGGGGAACGCTGAAGCTTTCTTT. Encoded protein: CASSYFSGNAEAFF.

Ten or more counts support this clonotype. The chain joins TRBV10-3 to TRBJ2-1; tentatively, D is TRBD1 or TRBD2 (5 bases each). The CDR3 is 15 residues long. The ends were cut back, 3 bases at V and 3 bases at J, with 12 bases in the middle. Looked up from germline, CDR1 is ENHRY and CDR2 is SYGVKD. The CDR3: CAISDPGRLYNEQFF. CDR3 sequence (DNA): TGTGCCATCAGTGACCCGGGACGACTCTACAATGAGCAGTTCTTC.

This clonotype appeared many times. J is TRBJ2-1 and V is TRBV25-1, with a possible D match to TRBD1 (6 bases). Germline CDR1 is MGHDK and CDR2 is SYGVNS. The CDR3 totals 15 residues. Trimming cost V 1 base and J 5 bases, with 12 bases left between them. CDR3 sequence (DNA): TGTGCCAGCAGTGAATCAGGGGCACTTAACAATGAGCAGTTCTTC. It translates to CASSESGALNNEQFF.

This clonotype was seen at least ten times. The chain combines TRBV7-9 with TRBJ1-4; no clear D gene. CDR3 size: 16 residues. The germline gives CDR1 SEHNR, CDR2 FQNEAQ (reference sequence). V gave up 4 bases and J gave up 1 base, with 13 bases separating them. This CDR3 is CASSSSWKGTNEKLFF. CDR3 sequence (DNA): TGTGCCAGCAGCTCCAGTTGGAAGGGAACTAATGAAAAACTGTTTTTT.

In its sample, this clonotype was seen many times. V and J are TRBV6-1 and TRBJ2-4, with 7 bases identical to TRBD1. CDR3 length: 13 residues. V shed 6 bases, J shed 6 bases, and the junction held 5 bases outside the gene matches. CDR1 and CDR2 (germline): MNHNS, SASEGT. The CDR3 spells CASSMGQRNIQYF. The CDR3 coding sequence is TGTGCCAGCAGCATGGGACAGAGAAACATTCAGTACTTC.